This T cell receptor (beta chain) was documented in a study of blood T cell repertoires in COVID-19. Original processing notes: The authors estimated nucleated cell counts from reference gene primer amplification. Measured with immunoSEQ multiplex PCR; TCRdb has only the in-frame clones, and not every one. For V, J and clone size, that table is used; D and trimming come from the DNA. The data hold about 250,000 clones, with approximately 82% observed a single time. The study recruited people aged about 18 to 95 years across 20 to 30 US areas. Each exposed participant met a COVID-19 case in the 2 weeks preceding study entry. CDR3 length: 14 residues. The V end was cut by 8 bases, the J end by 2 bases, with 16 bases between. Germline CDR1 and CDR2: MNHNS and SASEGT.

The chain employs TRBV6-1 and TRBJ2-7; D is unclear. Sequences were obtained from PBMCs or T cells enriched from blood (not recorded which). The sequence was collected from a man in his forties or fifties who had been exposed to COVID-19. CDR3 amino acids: CASAYPGRPYEQYF. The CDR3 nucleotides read TGTGCCAGCGCTTACCCTGGGCGCCCCTACGAGCAGTACTTC.